Each of the 3 T cell receptor beta chains below was sequenced from the same sample in a study of control samples from healthy donors and cancer patients. The method was immunoSEQ multiplex PCR; TCRdb's version includes in-frame clones alone and lacks a portion of them. The table records 100,000 to 150,000 clones, about nine tenths of them present only once. The sequencing input was blood. These receptors all stem from a man aged 18 to 30 in good health.

This rearrangement joins TRBV5-4 to TRBJ1-3, with 7 bases that match TRBD1. This CDR3 is built from 16 residues. The germline V gene has CDR1 SGHNT and CDR2 YYREEE (reference sequence). J was trimmed by 4 bases and V by 4 bases; bases with no gene match: 11. The CDR3 DNA sequence: TGTGCCAGCAGCATAGACAGGGTCAGGTCCGGAAACACCATATATTTT. Protein sequence: CASSIDRVRSGNTIYF.

The chain carries TRBV7-3 and TRBJ2-2, with D unresolved. V shed 5 bases and J shed 6 bases, with 10 bases lying between them. The CDR3 sequence is 13 residues long. Per the germline V gene, CDR1 is SGHTA and CDR2 is FQGTGA. The CDR3: CASSTYQAGELFF. The CDR3 bases are TGTGCCAGCAGCACTTACCAGGCCGGGGAGCTGTTTTTT.

The chain carries TRBV10-3 and TRBJ1-1; D is uncertain. With 2 bases removed from V and 8 bases from J, the gap between germline ends came to 6 bases. The CDR3 is made up of 11 amino acids. CDR1 ENHRY and CDR2 SYGVKD come from the germline V gene. The CDR3 here is CAISEGAEAFF. CDR3 bases: TGTGCCATCAGTGAGGGAGCGGAAGCTTTCTTT.